Listed below are T cell receptor beta chains from one sample, sequenced in a study of cytomegalovirus exposure and HLA in healthy donors. Sequencing used immunoSEQ multiplex PCR; TCRdb keeps in-frame clones, though not all of them. The table shows fewer than 250,000 clones, with around four fifths occurring only once. Sequencing was performed on PBMCs. Source of these receptors: a man in his forties or fifties in good health and CMV-seropositive. CDR3s include the opening cysteine and the closing phenylalanine or tryptophan. D genes are given only for firm matches. Expanded clones get a size class; other rows say once, few or many, or leave the size out.

j_call	clone_size	d_call	v_call	cdr3_aa	cdr3_nt
TRBJ2-3	-	-	TRBV28	CASGGRPSTDTQYF	TGTGCCAGCGGGGGGAGGCCTAGCACAGATACGCAGTATTTT
TRBJ2-7	-	TRBD1	TRBV7-8	CASSPGTGLHEQYF	TGTGCCAGCAGCCCCGGGACAGGGCTGCACGAGCAGTACTTC
TRBJ2-1	-	TRBD1	TRBV15	CATSRQGVRYNEQFF	TGTGCCACCAGCCGACAGGGGGTCCGGTACAATGAGCAGTTCTTC
TRBJ2-7	-	TRBD1	TRBV28	CASTQPTGFYEQYF	TGTGCCAGCACCCAGCCGACAGGGTTCTACGAGCAGTACTTC
TRBJ1-1	-	TRBD1	TRBV6-1	CASFYDRGDTEAFF	TGTGCCAGCTTCTATGACAGGGGAGACACTGAAGCTTTCTTT
TRBJ2-7	-	TRBD2	TRBV19	CASSPGTSGAEQYF	TGTGCCAGTAGTCCGGGGACTAGCGGAGCCGAGCAGTACTTC
TRBJ1-2	once	TRBD1	TRBV27	CASSLDRGYGYTF	TGTGCCAGCAGTTTAGACAGGGGATATGGCTACACCTTC
TRBJ1-5	-	-	TRBV5-4	CASSAGGGNQPQHF	TGTGCCAGCAGCGCCGGGGGGGGTAATCAGCCCCAGCATTTT
TRBJ1-1	-	-	TRBV9	CASSSGGGSGTEAFF	TGTGCCAGCAGCTCTGGCGGTGGAAGCGGCACTGAAGCTTTCTTT
TRBJ2-5	few	TRBD1	TRBV5-1	CASMGQTETQYF	TGCGCCAGCATGGGACAGACTGAGACCCAGTACTTC
TRBJ2-7	-	TRBD2	TRBV28	CASSPSYSGRGYEQYF	TGTGCCAGCAGTCCCAGCTATAGCGGGAGAGGATACGAGCAGTACTTC
TRBJ2-1	-	TRBD1	TRBV7-8	CASSRLQGARDNKFF	TGTGCCAGCAGTCGGCTCCAGGGGGCGCGGGATAACAAGTTCTTC
TRBJ2-5	-	TRBD2	TRBV27	CASSLSQLAGQETQYF	TGTGCCAGCAGTTTAAGCCAACTAGCGGGTCAAGAGACCCAGTACTTC
TRBJ2-2	-	-	TRBV11-2	CASSLDYWRLNTGELFF	TGTGCCAGCAGCTTAGATTATTGGCGGTTAAACACCGGGGAGCTGTTTTTT
TRBJ2-7	-	TRBD1	TRBV7-9	CASSLSGTGVYEQYF	TGTGCCAGCAGCTTATCCGGGACAGGCGTCTACGAGCAGTACTTC
TRBJ1-3	-	-	TRBV4-2	CASSPPPGTGNTIYF	TGTGCCAGCAGCCCCCCCCCAGGAACTGGAAACACCATATATTTT
TRBJ1-1	few	-	TRBV16	CASSQWLGQEAFF	TGTGCCAGCAGCCAATGGCTTGGACAAGAAGCTTTCTTT
TRBJ1-1	few	-	TRBV6-1	CASSEAVGGVEAFF	TGTGCCAGCAGTGAAGCGGTCGGGGGGGTAGAAGCTTTCTTT
TRBJ2-7	-	-	TRBV21-1	CASRLGGGTYEQYF	TGTGCCAGCAGATTGGGCGGGGGGACCTACGAGCAGTACTTC
TRBJ2-7	-	-	TRBV19	CASSIRTGSYEQYF	TGTGCCAGTAGTATCCGGACTGGCTCCTACGAGCAGTACTTC
TRBJ2-7	-	TRBD2	TRBV10-2	CASSESGRASEQYF	TGCGCCAGCAGTGAGAGCGGGAGGGCGTCTGAACAGTACTTC
TRBJ2-1	-	TRBD2	TRBV28	CASSRTSGSINEQFF	TGTGCCAGCAGCCGGACTAGCGGGAGTATCAATGAGCAGTTCTTC
TRBJ1-5	-	-	TRBV7-2	CASTQQYSNQPQHF	TGTGCCAGCACCCAACAGTATAGCAATCAGCCCCAGCATTTT
TRBJ1-5	-	-	TRBV5-1	CASSLEAGRNQPQHF	TGCGCCAGCAGCTTGGAGGCAGGGCGGAATCAGCCCCAGCATTTT
TRBJ1-2	-	TRBD1	TRBV7-8	CASSFGQVEPTYGYTF	TGTGCCAGCAGCTTCGGACAGGTCGAGCCTACATATGGCTACACCTTC
TRBJ2-5	-	-	TRBV2	CASSERGGTQYF	TGTGCCAGCAGTGAGAGAGGTGGGACCCAGTACTTC
TRBJ1-4	-	-	TRBV7-6	CASSLVGGKDEKLFF	TGTGCCAGCAGCTTAGTTGGGGGGAAGGATGAAAAACTGTTTTTT
TRBJ1-1	few	TRBD1	TRBV7-6	CASSTTGGAPNTEAFF	TGTGCCAGCAGCACGACAGGGGGCGCCCCTAACACTGAAGCTTTCTTT
TRBJ1-5	once	-	TRBV23-1	CASSQLTESNQPQHF	TGCGCCAGCAGTCAACTTACAGAGAGCAATCAGCCCCAGCATTTT
TRBJ1-5	-	-	TRBV2	CASCRAPNQPQHF	TGTGCCAGCTGCAGGGCCCCCAATCAGCCCCAGCATTTT
TRBJ1-1	-	-	TRBV5-1	CASSSAGAYTEAFF	TGCGCCAGCAGCTCGGCGGGGGCGTACACTGAAGCTTTCTTT
TRBJ1-4	-	-	TRBV27	CASSLASGEKLFF	TGTGCCAGCAGTCTGGCTAGTGGGGAAAAACTGTTTTTT
TRBJ2-7	-	TRBD1	TRBV27	CASSLSVGTGQSEQYF	TGTGCCAGCAGTTTAAGTGTGGGGACAGGTCAATCCGAGCAGTACTTC
TRBJ2-5	-	TRBD2	TRBV5-1	CASSLAPSGRETQYF	TGCGCCAGCAGCTTGGCCCCTAGCGGGAGAGAGACCCAGTACTTC
TRBJ2-1	-	TRBD1	TRBV18	CASSWDRAYNEQFF	TGTGCCAGCTCATGGGACAGGGCTTACAATGAGCAGTTCTTC
TRBJ1-1	-	-	TRBV6-1	CASSERQGGNTEAFF	TGTGCCAGCAGTGAGAGGCAAGGGGGGAACACTGAAGCTTTCTTT
TRBJ2-7	-	-	TRBV19	CASSTRSNLYEQYF	TGTGCCAGTAGTACCCGGTCCAACCTCTACGAGCAGTACTTC